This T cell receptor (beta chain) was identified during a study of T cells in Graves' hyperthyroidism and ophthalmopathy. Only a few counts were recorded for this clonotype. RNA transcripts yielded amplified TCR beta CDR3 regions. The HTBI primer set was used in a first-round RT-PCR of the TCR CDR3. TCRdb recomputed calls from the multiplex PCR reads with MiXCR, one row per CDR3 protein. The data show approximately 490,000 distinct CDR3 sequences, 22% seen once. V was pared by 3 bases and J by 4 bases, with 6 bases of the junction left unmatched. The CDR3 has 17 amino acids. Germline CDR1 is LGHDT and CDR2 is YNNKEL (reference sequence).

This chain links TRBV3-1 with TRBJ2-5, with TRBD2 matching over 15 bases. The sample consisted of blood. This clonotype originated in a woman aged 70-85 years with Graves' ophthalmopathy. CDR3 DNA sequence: TGTGCCAGCAGCCACGCACCGGGACTAGCGGGAGGAGAGACCCAGTACTTC. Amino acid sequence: CASSHAPGLAGGETQYF.